Below are 19 T cell receptor beta chains sequenced from a single sample in a study of T cells after yellow fever vaccination. MiXCR, run by TCRdb on the 5' RACE reads, gives a single entry per CDR3 protein. The repertoire holds about 210,000 distinct CDR3 sequences, with 6.5% to 7.5% as singletons. The sequencing here drew on CD4+ T cells sorted from PBMCs, taken on the day of the yellow fever booster vaccination. The receptors were sampled from a man between 25 and 39 years old who received the YFV17D yellow fever vaccine.

This chain links TRBV7-2 with TRBJ2-2, with D perhaps TRBD2 (7 bases). Germline V lookup: CDR1 SGHTA, CDR2 FQGNSA. The CDR3 runs to 15 residues. V lost 0 bases, J lost 5 bases, and 10 bases lay in between. In DNA, the CDR3 is TGTGCCAGCAGCTTAGCGGGAGGGGGAACCGGGGAGCTGTTTTTT. Translation gives CASSLAGGGTGELFF.

This clonotype was counted a few times. The gene calls are TRBV20-1 and TRBJ2-5; 7 bases line up with TRBD2. CDR3 length: 11 amino acids. Germline lookup yields CDR1 DFQATT and CDR2 SNEGSKA (reference sequence). CDR3 protein: CRGGGGETQYF. Here the CDR3 DNA reads TGCAGGGGGGGGGGAGGAGAGACCCAGTACTTC.

This clonotype was observed a single time. The chain recombines TRBV10-3 with TRBJ2-7, with 9 bases identical to TRBD1. The CDR3 runs to 14 residues. Per the germline V gene, CDR1 is ENHRY and CDR2 is SYGVKD. The CDR3: CTFSYRQGVYEQYF. DNA of the CDR3: TGTACCTTCAGTTATAGACAGGGGGTTTACGAGCAGTACTTC.

This clonotype showed up just a few times. The chain couples TRBV3-1 to TRBJ2-5, with D perhaps matching TRBD2 (5 bases). CDR1 is LGHDT, CDR2 YNNKEL, per germline (reference sequence). The V gene lost 1 base and the J gene lost 10 bases, with 28 bases spanning the gap. The length of the CDR3 is 18 residues. The CDR3 nucleotides read TGTGCCAGCAGCCAAGTCGGTGGGTGGGTGTCCACCTCCGCGGGCCAGTACTTC. Protein sequence: CASSQVGGWVSTSAGQYF.

The chain joins TRBV7-9 to TRBJ1-5; 7 bases are a match to TRBD1. J lost 8 bases, V lost 5 bases, and 12 bases had no gene match. Germline V CDR1 and CDR2: SEHNR, FQNEAQ (reference sequence). The CDR3 sequence is 15 residues long. CDR3 nucleotide sequence: TGTGCCAGCAGCCCGACAGGGCAGGGAGTTGAGCCCCAGCATTTT. Its translation is CASSPTGQGVEPQHF.

This clonotype was counted a few times. The chain employs TRBV30 and TRBJ2-7; D ambiguous. Trimming stripped 3 bases from V and 9 bases from J, with 21 bases between. The CDR3 is made up of 14 amino acids. Germline V gene sequence: CDR1 GTSNPN, CDR2 SVGIG (reference sequence). CDR3 sequence: CAWSRFNSGGGQYF. The CDR3 DNA reads as TGTGCCTGGAGCCGCTTCAACTCAGGTGGCGGGCAGTACTTC. Supplemented by reference TRBV30 and TRBJ2-7, the full variable domain reads SQTIHQWPATLVQPVGSPLSLECTVEGTSNPNLYWYRQAAGRGLQLLFYSVGIGQISSEVPQNLSASRPQDRQFILSSKKLLLSDSGFYLCAWSRFNSGGGQYFGPGTRLTVT.

This clonotype was counted at least ten times. This sequence joins TRBV12-3 or TRBV12-4 and TRBJ1-2; 9 positions agree with TRBD1. CDR3 size: 13 residues. V was clipped by 5 bases and J by 6 bases; unmatched bases: 4. The CDR3 nucleotides are TGTGCCAGCAGTACCGGGACAGGGAATGGCTACACCTTC. This codes for CASSTGTGNGYTF.

This clonotype was observed a handful of times. The J gene is TRBJ2-3, the V gene TRBV5-1; D is unclear. Germline assignment: CDR1 SGHRS and CDR2 YFSETQ. The V end was cut by 2 bases, the J end by 4 bases, with 17 bases between. This CDR3 region has 16 residues. Here the CDR3 reads CASSLGFPRISDTQYF. CDR3 nucleotide sequence: TGCGCCAGCAGCTTAGGCTTTCCTAGGATCTCAGATACGCAGTATTTT.

The sample holds many counts of this clonotype. J is TRBJ2-5 and V is TRBV6-5; a possible D gene is TRBD1 (6 bases). Germline V lookup: CDR1 MNHEY, CDR2 SVGAGI. V was clipped by 6 bases and J by 9 bases, with 20 bases between them. The CDR3 length is 14 residues. The CDR3 DNA follows: TGTGCCAGCAGCCCGGACAGAATCCGAGGGGCCCAGTACTTC. This sequence encodes CASSPDRIRGAQYF.

This clonotype was recorded many times. The chain recombines TRBV7-3 with TRBJ2-1; TRBD2 matches at 8 bases. The J segment lost 7 bases and the V segment lost 6 bases, leaving 8 bases of the junction unmatched. CDR1 is SGHTA, CDR2 FQGTGA, per germline. CDR3 size: 14 residues. CDR3 DNA: TGTGCCAGCAGGGTTGCGGGAGGACGTAATGAGCAGTTCTTC. Translated: CASRVAGGRNEQFF.

This clonotype was picked up a small number of times. The chain has TRBV6-1 and TRBJ2-5; 14 bases match TRBD2. The V segment lost 9 bases and the J segment 5 bases; nucleotides outside the gene matches: 8. The CDR3 covers 15 residues. Germline CDR1 MNHNS, CDR2 SASEGT. The CDR3 here is CASGLAGGLVETQYF. The CDR3 DNA reads as TGTGCCAGTGGACTAGCGGGAGGCCTAGTGGAGACCCAGTACTTC.

This clonotype was observed many times. CDR3 residues: CSTIGVVNEQFF. The DNA of the CDR3 is TGCAGCACCATCGGTGTAGTCAATGAGCAGTTCTTC. The rearrangement links TRBV29-1 to TRBJ2-1, with no clear D. Trimming pared 8 bases from V and 6 bases from J, leaving 14 bases between. The V gene's germline CDR1 is SQVTM and CDR2 ANQGSEA. This CDR3 is 12 amino acids long.

This clonotype was observed at least ten times. The chain carries TRBV5-5 and TRBJ1-5, with a weak D call TRBD1 (6 bases). From germline, CDR1 is SGHKS and CDR2 YYEKEE (reference sequence). The CDR3 length is 13 residues. Trimming left V 2 bases short and J 4 bases short, with 7 bases between. CDR3 region: CASSFQGNQPQHF. The CDR3 nucleotides read TGTGCCAGCAGCTTTCAGGGGAATCAGCCCCAGCATTTT.

The J gene is TRBJ2-5, the V gene TRBV5-1, with 7 bases that match TRBD1. J lost 1 base, V lost 4 bases, and 7 bases had no gene match. Germline V gene sequence: CDR1 SGHRS, CDR2 YFSETQ. The CDR3 spans 15 residues. DNA for the CDR3: TGCGCCAGCAGCGACCAAGGGACAGTCCAAGAGACCCAGTACTTC. Its translation is CASSDQGTVQETQYF.

A few counts support this clonotype. V and J are TRBV7-9 and TRBJ2-2, with D unresolved. The CDR3 has 13 amino acids. The germline gives CDR1 SEHNR, CDR2 FQNEAQ (reference sequence). V was clipped by 5 bases and J by 4 bases, with 8 bases between them. This CDR3 reads CASSLKPTGELFF. The CDR3 nucleotides read TGTGCCAGCAGCCTAAAGCCCACCGGGGAGCTGTTTTTT.

This clonotype has only a few counts. The rearrangement uses TRBV20-1 and TRBJ2-1; TRBD2 matches at 11 bases. The CDR3 is 15 amino acids. CDR1 and CDR2 from the germline V gene are DFQATT and SNEGSKA (reference sequence). The V and J ends lost 0 bases and 10 bases, in that order; junction bases with no gene match: 8. In nucleotides, the CDR3 is TGCAGTGCTAGAGATCAGGTAGCGGGGGGGAGAGAGCAGTTCTTC. Translated: CSARDQVAGGREQFF.

This clonotype was counted ten times or more. The gene calls are TRBV5-1 and TRBJ2-2; the match to TRBD2 covers 9 bases. The V segment lost 4 bases and the J segment 1 base; nucleotides outside the gene matches: 5. Germline V gene lookup returns CDR1 SGHRS and CDR2 YFSETQ. The length of the CDR3 is 16 residues. The CDR3 DNA sequence: TGCGCCAGCAGCGCGACTAGCGGAGTGAACACCGGGGAGCTGTTTTTT. Amino acid sequence: CASSATSGVNTGELFF.

The sample holds a few counts of this clonotype. The chain employs TRBV29-1 and TRBJ2-5; D is ambiguous. Trimming left V 3 bases short and J 5 bases short, with 13 bases between. Germline-derived CDR1 and CDR2 are SQVTM and ANQGSEA. The CDR3 length is 13 residues. The CDR3 region has the DNA TGCAGCGTTGAGAAGGTCAGGCAGGAGACCCAGTACTTC. Amino acid sequence: CSVEKVRQETQYF.

V usage is TRBV19 and J usage is TRBJ2-3; D perhaps matches TRBD2 (5 bases). This CDR3 is 15 amino acids long. Germline CDR1 is LNHDA and CDR2 is SQIVND (reference sequence). V lost 9 bases and J 4 bases, leaving 20 bases between the germline ends. The CDR3 loop is CASASDGKRADTQYF. The CDR3 DNA is TGTGCCAGCGCCTCGGACGGGAAGAGGGCAGATACGCAGTATTTT.